This T cell receptor beta chain was identified during a study of T cell responses to AZD1222 COVID-19 vaccine. The data were produced by immunoSEQ multiplex PCR, yet TCRdb's version contains in-frame clones alone and is incomplete. The sample yields about 220,000 clones, about 92% seen once. Germline V gene data show CDR1 as LGHDT and CDR2 as YNNKEL (reference sequence). The trim removed 4 bases at V and 7 bases at J, leaving 11 bases unmatched. This CDR3 has 17 amino acids. This TCR derives from an adult in good health. The chain is built from TRBV3-1 (or the pseudogene TRBV3-2) and TRBJ1-4; 11 nucleotides align to TRBD1. The input for sequencing was peripheral blood, taken on day 0 of MenACWY control vaccination. The CDR3 DNA follows: TGTGCCAGCAGCCGAGTGAAGCGGACAGGGGGCGGTGAAAAACTGTTTTTT. Translating gives CASSRVKRTGGGEKLFF.